This T cell receptor (beta chain) was identified during a study of OX40 agonist ivuxolimab in advanced cancers. Using immunoSEQ multiplex PCR, the repertoire was profiled, and TCRdb retains in-frame clones only, with some absent. The sample yields 65,000 to 90,000 clones, just over 85% seen once. V shed 1 base and J 11 bases; nucleotides not matched to a gene: 4. The CDR3 consists of 12 residues. Germline V gene data show CDR1 as SEHNR and CDR2 as FQNEAQ (reference sequence). Autoimmune disease history or systemic immunosuppression disqualified patients. Baseline, cycle 4 day 1, and cycle 7 day 1 were the blood sampling points.

The source was CD4+ or CD8+ T cells sorted from blood, collected in a trial of the OX40 agonist ivuxolimab. This sequence joins TRBV7-9 and TRBJ1-1; 7 nucleotides agree with TRBD1. The receptor comes from an adult with an advanced solid tumor such as melanoma, head and neck, liver or kidney cancer. CDR3: CASSLDTGVAFF. In DNA, the CDR3 is TGTGCCAGCAGCTTAGACACAGGGGTCGCTTTCTTT.